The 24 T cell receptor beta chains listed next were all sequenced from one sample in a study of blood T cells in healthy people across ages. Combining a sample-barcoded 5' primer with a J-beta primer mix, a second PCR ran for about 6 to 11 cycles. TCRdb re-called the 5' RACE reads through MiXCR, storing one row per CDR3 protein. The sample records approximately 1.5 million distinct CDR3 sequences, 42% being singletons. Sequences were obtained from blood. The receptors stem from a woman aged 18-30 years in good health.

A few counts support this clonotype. The CDR3 region has the DNA TGTGCCAGCAGCTTAGCTTCGCAGCTTAATGAGCAGTTCTTC. Protein sequence: CASSLASQLNEQFF. The chain couples TRBV7-2 to TRBJ2-1; D not certain. There are 14 residues in the CDR3. Trimming pared 0 bases from V and 7 bases from J, leaving 10 bases between. Germline CDR1 reads SGHTA; CDR2 reads FQGNSA.

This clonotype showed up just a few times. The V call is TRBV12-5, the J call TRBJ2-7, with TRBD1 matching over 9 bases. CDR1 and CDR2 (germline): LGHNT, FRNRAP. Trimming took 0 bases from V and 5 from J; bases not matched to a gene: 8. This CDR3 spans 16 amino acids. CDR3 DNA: TGTGCTAGTGGTTTGGTACCGGGACAGGGTAGGCACGAGCAGTACTTC. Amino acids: CASGLVPGQGRHEQYF. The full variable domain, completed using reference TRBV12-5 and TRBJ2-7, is DARVTQTPRHKVTEMGQEVTMRCQPILGHNTVFWYRQTMMQGLELLAYFRNRAPLDDSGMPKDRFSAEMPDATLATLKIQPSEPRDSAVYFCASGLVPGQGRHEQYFGPGTRLTVT.

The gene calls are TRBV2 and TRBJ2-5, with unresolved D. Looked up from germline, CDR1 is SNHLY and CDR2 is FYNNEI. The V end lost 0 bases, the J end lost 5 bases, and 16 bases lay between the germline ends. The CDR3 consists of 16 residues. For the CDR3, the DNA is TGTGCCAGCAGTGAAGCGAAACGGGCCCCGAGGGAGACCCAGTACTTC. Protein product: CASSEAKRAPRETQYF.

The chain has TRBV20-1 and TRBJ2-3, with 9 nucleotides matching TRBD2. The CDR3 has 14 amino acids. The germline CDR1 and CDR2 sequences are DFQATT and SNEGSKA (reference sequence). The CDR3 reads CSVVLAGQRDTQYF. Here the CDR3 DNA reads TGCAGCGTTGTCCTAGCGGGACAACGGGATACGCAGTATTTT.

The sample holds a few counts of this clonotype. This CDR3 reads CASRQGTRSGYTF. The CDR3 nucleotides are TGTGCCAGCAGGCAGGGGACCCGAAGTGGCTACACCTTC. J is TRBJ1-2 and V is TRBV12-3 or TRBV12-4; the D gene is possibly TRBD1 (6 bases). The CDR3 contains 13 residues. V lost 6 bases, J lost 7 bases, and 15 bases lay in between.

The CDR3 loop reads CASVLSMNTEAFF. CDR3 nucleotide sequence: TGTGCCAGCGTTCTTTCTATGAACACTGAAGCTTTCTTT. V and J are TRBV5-6 and TRBJ1-1; D uncertain. V lost 7 bases and J 0 bases, leaving 10 bases between the germline ends. CDR3 size: 13 residues. Germline V CDR1 and CDR2: SGHDT, YYEEEE.

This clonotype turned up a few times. As DNA, the CDR3 is TGTGCCAGTAAACTGACAGGGAACAATGAGCAGTTCTTC. It is translated as CASKLTGNNEQFF. The chain uses TRBV27 and TRBJ2-1, with 7 nucleotides matching TRBD1. The CDR3 extends over 13 amino acids. The germline V gene has CDR1 MNHEY and CDR2 SMNVEV (reference sequence). The V segment lost 9 bases and the J segment 5 bases; nucleotides outside the gene matches: 7.

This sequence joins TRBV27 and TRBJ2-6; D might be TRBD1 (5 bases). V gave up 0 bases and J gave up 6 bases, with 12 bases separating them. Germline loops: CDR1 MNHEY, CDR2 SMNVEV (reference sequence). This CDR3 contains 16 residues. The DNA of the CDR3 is TGTGCCAGCAGTTTATCGTGGGGCCGCGAGGCCAACGTCCTGACTTTC. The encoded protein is CASSLSWGREANVLTF.

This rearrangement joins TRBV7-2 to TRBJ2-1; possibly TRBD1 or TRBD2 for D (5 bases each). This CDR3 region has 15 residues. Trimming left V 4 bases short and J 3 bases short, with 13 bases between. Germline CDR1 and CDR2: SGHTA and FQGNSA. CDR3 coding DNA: TGTGCCAGCAGCTGGGGACCGAGCTTCTACAATGAGCAGTTCTTC. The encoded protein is CASSWGPSFYNEQFF.

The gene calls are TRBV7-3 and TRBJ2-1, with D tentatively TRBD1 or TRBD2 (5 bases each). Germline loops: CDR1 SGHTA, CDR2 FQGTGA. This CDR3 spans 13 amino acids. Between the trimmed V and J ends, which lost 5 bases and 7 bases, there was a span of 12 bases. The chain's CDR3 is CASSPRGMNEQFF. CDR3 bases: TGTGCCAGCAGCCCCCGGGGCATGAATGAGCAGTTCTTC.

The CDR3 DNA reads as TGTGCCAGCAGCGCTCTATCGACAGCACAAGAGACCCAGTACTTC. This codes for CASSALSTAQETQYF. V is TRBV9 and J is TRBJ2-5; D may be TRBD1 (5 bases). This CDR3 has 15 amino acids. Per germline, CDR1 SGDLS and CDR2 YYNGEE. The V end was cut by 3 bases, the J end by 2 bases, with 14 bases between.

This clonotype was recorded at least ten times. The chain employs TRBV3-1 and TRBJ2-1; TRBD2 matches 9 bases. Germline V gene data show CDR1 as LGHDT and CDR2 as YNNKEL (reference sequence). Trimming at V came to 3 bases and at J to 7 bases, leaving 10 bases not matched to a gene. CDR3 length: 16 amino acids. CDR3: CASSQQLAGRGNEQFF. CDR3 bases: TGTGCCAGCAGCCAGCAACTAGCGGGCAGAGGGAATGAGCAGTTCTTC.

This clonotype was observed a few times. DNA of the CDR3: TGCAGTGCTAGGGGTGTAGGCAATCAGCCCCAGCATTTT. This translates into CSARGVGNQPQHF. V and J are TRBV20-1 and TRBJ1-5; no definite D call. CDR3 length equals 13 residues. The V and J ends lost 3 bases and 2 bases respectively, with 8 bases between them. Germline V gene sequence: CDR1 DFQATT, CDR2 SNEGSKA (reference sequence).

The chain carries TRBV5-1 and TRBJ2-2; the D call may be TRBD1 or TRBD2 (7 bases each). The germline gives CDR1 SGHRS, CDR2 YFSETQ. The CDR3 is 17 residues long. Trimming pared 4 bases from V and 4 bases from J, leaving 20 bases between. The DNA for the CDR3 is TGCGCCAGCAGCAGGGACAGCGGACTAGTGGGCACCGGGGAGCTGTTTTTT. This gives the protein CASSRDSGLVGTGELFF.

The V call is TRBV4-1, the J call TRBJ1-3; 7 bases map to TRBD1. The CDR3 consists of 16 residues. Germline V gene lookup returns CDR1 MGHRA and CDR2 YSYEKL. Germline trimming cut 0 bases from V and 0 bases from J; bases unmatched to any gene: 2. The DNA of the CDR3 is TGCGCCAGCAGCCAAGAGAGGGACAGCTCTGGAAACACCATATATTTT. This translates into CASSQERDSSGNTIYF.

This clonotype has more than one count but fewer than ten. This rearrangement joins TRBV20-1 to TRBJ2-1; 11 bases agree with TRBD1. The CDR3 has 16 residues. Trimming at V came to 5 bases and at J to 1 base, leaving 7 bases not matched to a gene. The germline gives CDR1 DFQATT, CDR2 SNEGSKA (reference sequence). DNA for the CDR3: TGCAGTGCTCCGACTGGGACAGGGGGTTCCTACAATGAGCAGTTCTTC. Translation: CSAPTGTGGSYNEQFF.

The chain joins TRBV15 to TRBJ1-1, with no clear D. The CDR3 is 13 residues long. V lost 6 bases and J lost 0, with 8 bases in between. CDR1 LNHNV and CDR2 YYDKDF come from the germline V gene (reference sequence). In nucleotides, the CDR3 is TGTGCCACCAGTTCGGGGATGAACACTGAAGCTTTCTTT. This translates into CATSSGMNTEAFF. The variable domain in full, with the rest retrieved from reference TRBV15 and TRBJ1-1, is DAMVIQNPRYQVTQFGKPVTLSCSQTLNHNVMYWYQQKSSQAPKLLFHYYDKDFNNEADTPDNFQSRRPNTSFCFLDIRSPGLGDTAMYLCATSSGMNTEAFFGQGTRLTVV.

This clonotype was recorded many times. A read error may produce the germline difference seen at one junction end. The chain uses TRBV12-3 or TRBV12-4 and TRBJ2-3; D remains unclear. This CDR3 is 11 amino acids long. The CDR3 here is CASSLGDTQYF. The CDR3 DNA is TGTGCCAGCAGCTTAGGGGATACGCAGTATTTT.

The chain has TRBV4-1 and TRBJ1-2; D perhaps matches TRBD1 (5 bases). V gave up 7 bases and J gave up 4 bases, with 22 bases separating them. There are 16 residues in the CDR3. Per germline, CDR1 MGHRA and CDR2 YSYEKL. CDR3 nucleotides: TGCGCCAGCAACAGTGCGGGACGGACGGTAGGCTATGGCTACACCTTC. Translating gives CASNSAGRTVGYGYTF.

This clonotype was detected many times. The CDR3 reads CASSQDPVNIEQFF. For the CDR3, the DNA is TGCGCCAGCAGCCAAGATCCCGTCAATATTGAGCAGTTCTTC. The V call is TRBV4-3, the J call TRBJ2-1, with unresolved D. Germline CDR1 is LGHNA and CDR2 is YSLEER. The ends were cut back, 0 bases at V and 9 bases at J, with 12 bases in the middle. The CDR3 has 14 residues.

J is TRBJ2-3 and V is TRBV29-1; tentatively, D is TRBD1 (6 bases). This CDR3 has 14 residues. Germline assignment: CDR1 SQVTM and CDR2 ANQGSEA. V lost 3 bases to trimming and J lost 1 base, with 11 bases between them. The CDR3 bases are TGCAGCGTTGAGAGTAAGGGGGGCACAGATACGCAGTATTTT. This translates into CSVESKGGTDTQYF.

CDR3 protein: CASSREIREQFF. The DNA of the CDR3 is TGTGCCAGCAGCCGAGAGATTAGGGAGCAGTTCTTC. The chain couples TRBV3-1 to TRBJ2-1; D gene unclear. In germline, CDR1 is LGHDT, CDR2 YNNKEL (reference sequence). The V end was cut by 4 bases, the J end by 10 bases, with 11 bases between. The CDR3 extends over 12 amino acids.

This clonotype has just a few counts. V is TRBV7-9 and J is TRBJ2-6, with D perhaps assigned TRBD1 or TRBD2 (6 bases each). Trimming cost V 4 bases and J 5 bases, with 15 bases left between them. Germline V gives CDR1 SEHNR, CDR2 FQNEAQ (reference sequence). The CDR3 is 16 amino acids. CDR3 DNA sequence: TGTGCCAGCAGCTCCGACCGGGGGCTGAGGGCCAACGTCCTGACTTTC. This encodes CASSSDRGLRANVLTF. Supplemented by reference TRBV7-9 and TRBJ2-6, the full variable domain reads DTGVSQNPRHKITKRGQNVTFRCDPISEHNRLYWYRQTLGQGPEFLTYFQNEAQLEKSRLLSDRFSAERPKGSFSTLEIQRTEQGDSAMYLCASSSDRGLRANVLTFGAGSRLTVL.

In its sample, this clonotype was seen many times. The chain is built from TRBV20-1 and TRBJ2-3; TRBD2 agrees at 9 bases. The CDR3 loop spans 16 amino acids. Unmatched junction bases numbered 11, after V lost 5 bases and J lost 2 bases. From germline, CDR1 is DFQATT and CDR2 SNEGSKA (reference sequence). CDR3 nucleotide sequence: TGCAGTGCTGATCGAGGGACTAGCTTAGACACAGATACGCAGTATTTT. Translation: CSADRGTSLDTDTQYF.